This T cell receptor (beta chain) was recovered during a study of cytomegalovirus exposure and HLA in healthy donors. Regarding the study as a whole: A few of the chains that were CMV-associated were confirmed in vitro to be specific for CMV antigens. V segments that were indistinguishable, TRBV6-2 and TRBV6-3 among them, were omitted from analysis.

Comments on this clone: The antigen remains undetermined.

V shed 1 base, J shed 2 bases, and the junction held 2 bases outside the gene matches. The germline CDR1 and CDR2 sequences are SEHNR and FQNEAQ (reference sequence). The CDR3 has 15 amino acids. At the time of sampling, donors were nominally healthy, though unrecorded immune exposures were likely. In the PCR, 60 Vbeta and 13 Jbeta primers were used. Clones were read by immunoSEQ multiplex PCR, and TCRdb kept only the in-frame ones, dropping some. This sample has about 120,000 clones, with under 80% found just once. The rearrangement joins TRBV7-9 to TRBJ1-2, with 9 bases aligning to TRBD1. The specimen was PBMCs. The sequence derives from a woman in her 40s in good health and CMV-seropositive. The CDR3: CASSLEGQGNYGYTF. CDR3 DNA sequence: TGTGCCAGCAGCTTAGAGGGACAGGGCAACTATGGCTACACCTTC.